This note documents a single TCR beta chain sequence. Only CD45RO-negative cells positively selected for CCR7 counted as naive CD8 cells, so terminally differentiated effector memory CD45RA+ cells were excluded. The donor population consisted of healthy HIV-negative adults with no recent acute infections or vaccinations. Profiling relied on immunoSEQ multiplex PCR, and the TCRdb table lists in-frame clones only, not all of them. The sample yields some 2,000,000 clones, 85% to 95% seen once. The CDR3 is made up of 19 amino acids. Losses at the gene ends were 0 bases for V and 6 bases for J; bases not matched to a gene: 11. CDR1 is MNHEY and CDR2 is SMNVEV in the germline V gene (reference sequence). The data stem from a study of shared clonotypes between healthy human individuals.

The chain is built from TRBV27 and TRBJ2-2, with 12 positions matching TRBD1. The TCR originated in a man younger than 35 in good health. The sequencing input was naive CD8+ T cells sorted from blood. The CDR3 bases are TGTGCCAGCAGTTTATCGATCGGGGACAGGGGGCTTTACGCCGGGGAGCTGTTTTTT. Protein sequence: CASSLSIGDRGLYAGELFF.